A selection of T cell receptor beta chains follows, all from one sample in a study of blood T cell repertoires in COVID-19. Measured with immunoSEQ multiplex PCR; TCRdb has only the in-frame clones, and not every one. The repertoire includes about 150,000 clones, about 80% of them detected once, and approximately 0.5% sits in the top ten. Sequencing was done on a sample of peripheral blood. The receptors shown here come from a man aged 60-69 years with acute or convalescent COVID-19. CDR3s leave out the opening cysteine and the closing phenylalanine or tryptophan. Fields, in order: V gene, J gene, CDR3 protein.

TRBV6-1	TRBJ1-3	ASSELQRMFGNTIY
TRBV18	TRBJ2-1	ASSPFSGRAGNEQF
TRBV28	TRBJ1-1	ASSIGGGDTEAF
TRBV27	TRBJ1-2	ASSPRDRAIYGYT
TRBV19	TRBJ2-1	ASRPRGGARNNEQF
TRBV7-3	TRBJ2-3	ASSFTSGGTDTQY
TRBV2	TRBJ2-5	ASSEEGSQY
TRBV10-3	TRBJ2-1	AGGRDNEQF
TRBV5-6	TRBJ1-2	ASSLAGSYGYT
TRBV6-7	TRBJ1-4	ASSYPHGGWPNEKLF
TRBV19	TRBJ1-5	ASSIHHLTAVTLQPQH
TRBV2	TRBJ2-7	ASRSGTGLQKQY
TRBV9	TRBJ2-2	ASSVGTSGVARELF
TRBV5-1	TRBJ2-1	ASSLASADNEQF
TRBV18	TRBJ1-6	ASSPSIQPNSPLH
TRBV10-3	TRBJ2-2	AISESRGDTGELF
TRBV7-9	TRBJ2-1	ASSKRSGDEQF
TRBV24-1	TRBJ2-1	ATSEPGLAVEQF
TRBV9	TRBJ2-2	ASSVGPGTGELF
TRBV5-1	TRBJ2-2	ASSFGDSNTGELF
TRBV14	TRBJ1-2	ASSQVAGYGYT
TRBV18	TRBJ2-3	ASSPPRLAGGARADTQY
TRBV6-5	TRBJ1-1	ASSSTGGVNTEAF
TRBV11-2	TRBJ1-1	ASSGPGDTEAF
TRBV18	TRBJ1-2	ASSPMADNYGYT
TRBV5-4	TRBJ2-1	ASSAGLNNEQF